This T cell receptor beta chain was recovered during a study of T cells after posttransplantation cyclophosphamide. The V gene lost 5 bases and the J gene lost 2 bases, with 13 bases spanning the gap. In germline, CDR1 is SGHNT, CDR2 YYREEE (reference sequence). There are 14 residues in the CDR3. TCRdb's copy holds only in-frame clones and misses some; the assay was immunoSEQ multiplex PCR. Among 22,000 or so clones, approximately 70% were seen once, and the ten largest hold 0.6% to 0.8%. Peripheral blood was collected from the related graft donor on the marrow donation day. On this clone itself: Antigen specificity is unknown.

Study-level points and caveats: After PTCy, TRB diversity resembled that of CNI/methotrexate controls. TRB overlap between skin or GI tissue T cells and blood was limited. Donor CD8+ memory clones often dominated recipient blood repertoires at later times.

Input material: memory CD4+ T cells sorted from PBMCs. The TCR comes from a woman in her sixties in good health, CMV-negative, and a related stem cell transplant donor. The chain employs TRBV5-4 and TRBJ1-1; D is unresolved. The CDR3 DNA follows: TGTGCCAGCAGGCCTCGTCCGGGAAACACTGAAGCTTTCTTT. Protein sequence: CASRPRPGNTEAFF.